This passage covers 32 T cell receptor beta chains from one sample sequenced in a study of shared clonotypes between healthy human individuals. The assay was immunoSEQ multiplex PCR, and TCRdb's table has in-frame clones only and misses some. Seen here are over a million clones, approximately 98.5% observed once, and the top ten hold over 0.3%. The specimen was naive CD4+ T cells sorted from blood. Stated subset: CD45RA+ positively selected. These receptors all come from a man in his thirties or forties in good health.

The chain has TRBV7-6 and TRBJ1-3, with D perhaps matching TRBD1 (6 bases). The germline gives CDR1 SGHVS, CDR2 FNYEAQ. The length of the CDR3 is 15 residues. The V end lost 4 bases, the J end lost 3 bases, and 13 bases lay between the germline ends. This chain's CDR3 is CASSSDRNRGNTIYF. CDR3 nucleotide sequence: TGTGCCAGCAGCTCCGACAGGAATCGTGGAAACACCATATATTTT.

CDR3 sequence reads: CASSTGSSYNEQFF. The DNA of the CDR3 is TGTGCCAGCAGCACCGGAAGCTCCTACAATGAGCAGTTCTTC. The V and J genes are TRBV28 and TRBJ2-1; D not resolved. V was trimmed by 6 bases and J by 0 bases, leaving 9 bases between them. This CDR3 has 14 amino acids. In germline, CDR1 is MDHEN, CDR2 SYDVKM.

The V and J genes are TRBV18 and TRBJ2-5; D unclear. CDR3 length: 17 amino acids. V was clipped by 2 bases and J by 0 bases, with 16 bases between them. Germline CDR1 is KGHSH and CDR2 is LQKENI. DNA of the CDR3: TGTGCCAGCTCACCAGACCCAGGACGGACGTACCAAGAGACCCAGTACTTC. It yields the protein CASSPDPGRTYQETQYF.

The chain links TRBV15 to TRBJ1-4, with TRBD1 matching 9 bases. CDR3 length: 15 amino acids. V lost 0 bases, J lost 8 bases, and 4 bases stayed unmatched. Germline V gives CDR1 LNHNV, CDR2 YYDKDF (reference sequence). The CDR3 loop reads CATSRDGTGNEKLFF. In DNA form, the CDR3 reads TGTGCCACCAGCAGAGATGGGACAGGGAACGAAAAACTGTTTTTT.

The V gene is TRBV29-1, the J gene TRBJ2-7, with 12 bases identical to TRBD1. Germline V gene data show CDR1 as SQVTM and CDR2 as ANQGSEA. The CDR3 has 19 amino acids. Germline trimming cut 3 bases from V and 6 bases from J; bases unmatched to any gene: 21. In DNA, the CDR3 is TGCAGCGTTGAGTTAGGCGGGCCTGGGACAGGGGGCCGGATGGGCGAGCAGTACTTC. This codes for CSVELGGPGTGGRMGEQYF.

The chain carries TRBV5-5 and TRBJ2-7; D unresolved. The V gene lost 1 base and the J gene lost 4 bases, with 6 bases spanning the gap. The CDR3 runs to 12 residues. Germline assignment: CDR1 SGHKS and CDR2 YYEKEE (reference sequence). CDR3 region: CASSLLRYEQYF. The CDR3 DNA follows: TGTGCCAGCAGCTTGTTGCGGTACGAGCAGTACTTC. Drawing the rest from reference TRBV5-5 and TRBJ2-7, the complete variable domain is DAGVTQSPTHLIKTRGQQVTLRCSPISGHKSVSWYQQVLGQGPQFIFQYYEKEERGRGNFPDRFSARQFPNYSSELNVNALLLGDSALYLCASSLLRYEQYFGPGTRLTVT.

V is TRBV7-9 and J is TRBJ2-1, with 8 positions matching TRBD1. Losses at the gene ends were 3 bases for V and 0 bases for J; bases not matched to a gene: 7. Germline CDR1 and CDR2: SEHNR and FQNEAQ (reference sequence). There are 17 residues in the CDR3. This chain's CDR3 is CASSFQGAVRSYNEQFF. CDR3 nucleotide sequence: TGTGCCAGCAGCTTTCAGGGGGCGGTGCGCTCCTACAATGAGCAGTTCTTC.

J is TRBJ2-7 and V is TRBV30; 10 nucleotides agree with TRBD2. The trim removed 4 bases at V and 5 bases at J, leaving 11 bases unmatched. The CDR3 is made up of 15 amino acids. CDR1 is GTSNPN, CDR2 SVGIG, per germline (reference sequence). This CDR3 is CAWIARLAGYDEQYF. In DNA, the CDR3 is TGTGCCTGGATCGCTAGACTAGCGGGCTATGACGAGCAGTACTTC.

There are a few counts of this clone. This rearrangement joins TRBV6-5 to TRBJ1-4, with a weak D call TRBD1 (5 bases). Per germline, CDR1 MNHEY and CDR2 SVGAGI. V lost 4 bases, J lost 8 bases, and 5 bases lay in between. The CDR3 extends over 11 amino acids. The CDR3 DNA follows: TGTGCCAGCAGTTCAGGGGAAAAACTGTTTTTT. It codes for CASSSGEKLFF.

This chain connects TRBV7-9 to TRBJ2-4, with D uncertain. This CDR3 has 13 residues. V lost 4 bases and J 8 bases, leaving 12 bases between the germline ends. The germline V gene has CDR1 SEHNR and CDR2 FQNEAQ (reference sequence). The CDR3 here is CASSSLWVDIQYF. The CDR3 nucleotides read TGTGCCAGCAGCTCCCTCTGGGTAGACATTCAGTACTTC. The whole variable domain, filled in from reference TRBV7-9 and TRBJ2-4, reads DTGVSQNPRHKITKRGQNVTFRCDPISEHNRLYWYRQTLGQGPEFLTYFQNEAQLEKSRLLSDRFSAERPKGSFSTLEIQRTEQGDSAMYLCASSSLWVDIQYFGAGTRLSVL.

The chain has TRBV2 and TRBJ1-5, with 8 bases matching TRBD1. This CDR3 has 17 residues. The germline CDR1 and CDR2 sequences are SNHLY and FYNNEI. J was trimmed by 3 bases and V by 0 bases; bases with no gene match: 7. Written as DNA, the CDR3 is TGTGCCAGCAGTGAAGCGGTTGGGGACAGGCTCAATCAGCCCCAGCATTTT. Translated: CASSEAVGDRLNQPQHF.

The chain couples TRBV18 to TRBJ2-5, with D possibly called TRBD1 or TRBD2 (5 bases each). The CDR3 contains 15 residues. CDR1 and CDR2 (germline): KGHSH, LQKENI. V was pared by 2 bases and J by 2 bases, with 12 bases between. The CDR3 protein is CASSPITGGQETQYF. CDR3 sequence (DNA): TGTGCCAGCTCACCAATTACTGGGGGACAAGAGACCCAGTACTTC.

The chain carries TRBV20-1 and TRBJ1-2; D ambiguous. CDR1 and CDR2 (germline): DFQATT, SNEGSKA (reference sequence). The CDR3 spans 11 residues. Deletions cut 0 bases from V and 7 bases from J, with 6 bases between. The CDR3 reads CSARDWVGYTF. The DNA of the CDR3 is TGCAGTGCTAGAGATTGGGTTGGCTACACCTTC.

The chain has TRBV5-1 and TRBJ2-2, with 13 positions matching TRBD2. CDR3 length equals 19 residues. The V gene's germline CDR1 is SGHRS and CDR2 YFSETQ. V trimming: 4 bases; J trimming: 1 base; junction bases outside the gene matches: 10. CDR3 protein: CASSITSGRAEGNTGELFF. The CDR3 nucleotides read TGCGCCAGCAGCATCACTAGCGGGAGGGCCGAGGGGAACACCGGGGAGCTGTTTTTT.

This clone was seen a handful of times. This chain joins TRBV7-9 and TRBJ2-5; D may correspond to TRBD1 or TRBD2 (6 bases each). CDR1 SEHNR and CDR2 FQNEAQ come from the germline V gene (reference sequence). V was clipped by 5 bases and J by 0 bases, with 16 bases between them. This CDR3 is built from 16 residues. CDR3 sequence reads: CASSKGTGTHQETQYF. The CDR3, as DNA: TGTGCCAGCAGCAAGGGCACAGGGACTCACCAAGAGACCCAGTACTTC.

This sequence joins TRBV5-1 and TRBJ2-3, with TRBD1 matching over 7 bases. V was pared by 4 bases and J by 9 bases, with 5 bases of the junction left unmatched. The CDR3 runs to 12 residues. The germline V gene encodes CDR1 SGHRS and CDR2 YFSETQ. CDR3 in amino acids: CASSNTGDTQYF. The CDR3 nucleotides are TGCGCCAGCAGCAACACAGGGGACACGCAGTATTTT.

The rearrangement joins TRBV5-1 to TRBJ1-1; 12 bases fit TRBD1. V lost 4 bases, J lost 5 bases, and 12 bases stayed unmatched. CDR3 length equals 17 residues. Germline CDR1 and CDR2: SGHRS and YFSETQ. The CDR3 reads CASSVASGTGGKTEAFF. CDR3 nucleotides: TGCGCCAGCAGCGTTGCGTCCGGGACAGGGGGCAAAACTGAAGCTTTCTTT.

CDR3 sequence reads: CASSPYRGSKDQETQYF. In DNA, the CDR3 is TGTGCCAGCAGCCCCTACCGGGGGTCAAAAGACCAAGAGACCCAGTACTTC. The rearrangement joins TRBV7-6 to TRBJ2-5, with D maybe TRBD2 (6 bases). V was clipped by 5 bases and J by 0 bases, with 19 bases between them. CDR3 length equals 17 residues. Looked up from germline, CDR1 is SGHVS and CDR2 is FNYEAQ. The whole variable domain, remainder taken from reference TRBV7-6 and TRBJ2-5, is GAGVSQSPRYKVTKRGQDVALRCDPISGHVSLYWYRQALGQGPEFLTYFNYEAQQDKSGLPNDRFSAERPEGSISTLTIQRTEQRDSAMYRCASSPYRGSKDQETQYFGPGTRLLVL.

The gene calls are TRBV25-1 and TRBJ2-7, with D perhaps TRBD1 (6 bases). Per germline, CDR1 MGHDK and CDR2 SYGVNS. The V and J ends lost 6 bases and 5 bases respectively, with 14 bases between them. This CDR3 comprises 13 residues. The DNA of the CDR3 is TGTGCCAGCAGCCGAACAGGGAGCCACGAGCAGTACTTC. Translated, it gives CASSRTGSHEQYF.

This clone has a single count. The V call is TRBV5-1, the J call TRBJ2-1; D may correspond to TRBD1 or TRBD2 (6 bases each). Looked up from germline, CDR1 is SGHRS and CDR2 is YFSETQ. Trimming took off 3 bases at V and 3 bases at J, with 13 bases between the two ends. The CDR3 has 15 residues. The CDR3 nucleotides are TGCGCCAGCAGCTCACCGGGGGACATCTACAATGAGCAGTTCTTC. Translating it yields CASSSPGDIYNEQFF. Full variable domain (missing parts from reference TRBV5-1 and TRBJ2-1): KAGVTQTPRYLIKTRGQQVTLSCSPISGHRSVSWYQQTPGQGLQFLFEYFSETQRNKGNFPGRFSGRQFSNSRSEMNVSTLELGDSALYLCASSSPGDIYNEQFFGPGTRLTVL.

The V gene is TRBV6-6, the J gene TRBJ2-7; 8 bases are a match to TRBD2. V shed 8 bases, J shed 2 bases, and the junction held 11 bases outside the gene matches. Germline V gene sequence: CDR1 MNHNY, CDR2 SVGAGI (reference sequence). The length of the CDR3 is 15 residues. CDR3 protein: CASGPTGLVTYEQYF. In nucleotides, the CDR3 is TGTGCCAGCGGGCCCACGGGACTAGTAACCTACGAGCAGTACTTC.

The chain joins TRBV7-8 to TRBJ2-7; 9 bases fit TRBD2. Germline V CDR1 and CDR2: SGHVS, FQNEAQ. Losses at the gene ends were 4 bases for V and 2 bases for J; bases not matched to a gene: 9. The CDR3 loop spans 16 amino acids. Written as DNA, the CDR3 is TGTGCCAGCAGCTCGGCACTAGCGGGTTTACCCTACGAGCAGTACTTC. It yields the protein CASSSALAGLPYEQYF.

V gene TRBV9 combines with J gene TRBJ2-2, with 10 bases matching TRBD1. Looked up from germline, CDR1 is SGDLS and CDR2 is YYNGEE. The CDR3 loop spans 15 amino acids. V shed 4 bases, J shed 6 bases, and the junction held 6 bases outside the gene matches. This chain's CDR3 is CASSLTGGAPGELFF. CDR3 nucleotides: TGTGCCAGCAGCTTGACAGGGGGCGCGCCCGGGGAGCTGTTTTTT. Looking up the rest from reference TRBV9 and TRBJ2-2 gives the full variable domain: DSGVTQTPKHLITATGQRVTLRCSPRSGDLSVYWYQQSLDQGLQFLIQYYNGEERAKGNILERFSAQQFPDLHSELNLSSLELGDSALYFCASSLTGGAPGELFFGEGSRLTVL.

The chain links TRBV5-1 to TRBJ2-1; 13 bases line up with TRBD2. The trim removed 4 bases at V and 2 bases at J, leaving 3 bases unmatched. This CDR3 contains 16 residues. The V gene's germline CDR1 is SGHRS and CDR2 YFSETQ. The DNA for the CDR3 is TGCGCCAGCAGCGTGGGACTAGCGGGACCCTACAATGAGCAGTTCTTC. This gives the protein CASSVGLAGPYNEQFF.

CDR3 sequence (DNA): TGCGCCAGCAGCTTGGAGTCCGGGACTAGTCATTTACGGGAAAACATTCAGTACTTC. Translation: CASSLESGTSHLRENIQYF. The chain carries TRBV5-1 and TRBJ2-4; 8 bases map to TRBD2. V was pared by 0 bases and J by 5 bases, with 16 bases of the junction left unmatched. Germline V gene lookup returns CDR1 SGHRS and CDR2 YFSETQ. CDR3 length: 19 residues. The full variable domain, rest sourced from reference TRBV5-1 and TRBJ2-4, is KAGVTQTPRYLIKTRGQQVTLSCSPISGHRSVSWYQQTPGQGLQFLFEYFSETQRNKGNFPGRFSGRQFSNSRSEMNVSTLELGDSALYLCASSLESGTSHLRENIQYFGAGTRLSVL.

The J gene is TRBJ2-7, the V gene TRBV7-2; the match to TRBD2 covers 8 bases. V lost 6 bases to trimming and J lost 7 bases; unmatched junction nucleotides: 8. The germline V gene has CDR1 SGHTA and CDR2 FQGNSA. The CDR3 is 13 amino acids. CDR3 in DNA: TGTGCCAGCAGTCCAATGGGACTAGTAGAGCAGTACTTC. Amino acids: CASSPMGLVEQYF.

The rearrangement links TRBV10-1 to TRBJ2-1; no definite D call. V lost 3 bases to trimming and J lost 4 bases, with 10 bases between them. The germline CDR1 and CDR2 sequences are WNHNN and SYGVQD (reference sequence). CDR3 size: 14 residues. The CDR3 nucleotides are TGCGCCAGCAGTGATACGGACGGATACAATGAGCAGTTCTTC. As protein: CASSDTDGYNEQFF.

The chain combines TRBV21-1 with TRBJ2-2; the table gives TRBD2 as D, unverified against the DNA. TRBV21-1 is a listed pseudogene. The CDR3 is 18 amino acids. CDR3 DNA: TGTGCCAGCAGCAACGGGACTAGCGGGAGGACCCACACCGGGGAGCTGTTTTTT. It specifies CASSNGTSGRTHTGELFF.

This clone was seen once. This chain connects TRBV6-1 to TRBJ1-1; D unresolved. The V gene's germline CDR1 is MNHNS and CDR2 SASEGT. The CDR3 runs to 13 residues. Trimming took off 4 bases at V and 1 base at J, with 7 bases between the two ends. The CDR3 protein is CASSGPKNTEAFF. CDR3 in DNA: TGTGCCAGCAGTGGTCCTAAGAACACTGAAGCTTTCTTT.

The rearrangement joins TRBV29-1 to TRBJ2-3; 7 bases fit TRBD2. After removal of 5 bases from V and 2 bases from J, the junction contained 10 bases not matched to a gene. Germline loops: CDR1 SQVTM, CDR2 ANQGSEA. This CDR3 spans 15 amino acids. The CDR3 nucleotides read TGCAGCGTTTTGGGCATAGCGGGTCCCACAGATACGCAGTATTTT. Translation: CSVLGIAGPTDTQYF.

Only one count was recorded for this clone. This chain links TRBV6-6 with TRBJ2-1; 8 positions match TRBD2. After removal of 6 bases from V and 4 bases from J, the junction contained 11 bases not matched to a gene. Germline CDR1 reads MNHNY; CDR2 reads SVGAGI (reference sequence). This CDR3 is 16 amino acids long. CDR3 sequence (DNA): TGTGCCAGCAGGGGACCGGTAGCGGGGAAATACAATGAGCAGTTCTTC. Protein product: CASRGPVAGKYNEQFF.

Remarks on this clone: One end of the junction varies from germline; a read error may be responsible. The chain employs TRBV10-3 and TRBJ2-5; the match to TRBD2 covers 7 bases. The CDR3 has 13 residues. The germline gives CDR1 ENHRY, CDR2 SYGVKD. The DNA of the CDR3 is TGTGCCATCAGTGAGTCGGCGGGAGAGCCCCAGTACTTC. Translated, it gives CAISESAGEPQYF.